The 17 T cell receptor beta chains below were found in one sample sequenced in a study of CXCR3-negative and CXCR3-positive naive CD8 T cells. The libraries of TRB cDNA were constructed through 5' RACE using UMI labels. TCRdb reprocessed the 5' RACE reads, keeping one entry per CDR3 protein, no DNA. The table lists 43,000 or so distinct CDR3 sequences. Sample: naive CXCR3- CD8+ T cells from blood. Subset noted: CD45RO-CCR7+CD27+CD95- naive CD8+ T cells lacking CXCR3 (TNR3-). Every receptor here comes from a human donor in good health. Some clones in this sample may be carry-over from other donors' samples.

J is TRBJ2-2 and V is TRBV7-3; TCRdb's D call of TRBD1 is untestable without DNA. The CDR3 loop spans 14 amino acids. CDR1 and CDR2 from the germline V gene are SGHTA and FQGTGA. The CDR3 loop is CASKLGQNTGELFF.

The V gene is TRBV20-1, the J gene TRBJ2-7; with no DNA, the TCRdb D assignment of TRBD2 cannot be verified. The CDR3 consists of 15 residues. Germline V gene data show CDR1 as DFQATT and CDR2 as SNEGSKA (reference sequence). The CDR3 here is CSASSLAGALYEQYF.

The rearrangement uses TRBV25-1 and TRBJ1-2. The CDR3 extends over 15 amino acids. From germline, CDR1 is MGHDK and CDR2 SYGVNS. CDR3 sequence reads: CASSEWSVREYGYTF.

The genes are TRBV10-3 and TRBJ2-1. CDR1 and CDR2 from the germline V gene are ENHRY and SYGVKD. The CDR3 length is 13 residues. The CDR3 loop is CAISEESYNEQFF.

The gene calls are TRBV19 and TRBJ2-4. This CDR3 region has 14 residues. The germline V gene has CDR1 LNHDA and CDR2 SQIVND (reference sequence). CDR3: CASKKGEAKNIQYF. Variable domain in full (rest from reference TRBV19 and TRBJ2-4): DGGITQSPKYLFRKEGQNVTLSCEQNLNHDAMYWYRQDPGQGLRLIYYSQIVNDFQKGDIAEGYSVSREKKESFPLTVTSAQKNPTAFYLCASKKGEAKNIQYFGAGTRLSVL.

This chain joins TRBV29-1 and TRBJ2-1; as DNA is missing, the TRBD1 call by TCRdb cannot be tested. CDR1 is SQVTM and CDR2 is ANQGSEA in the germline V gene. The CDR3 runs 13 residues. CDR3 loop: CSVEDQSGNEQFF.

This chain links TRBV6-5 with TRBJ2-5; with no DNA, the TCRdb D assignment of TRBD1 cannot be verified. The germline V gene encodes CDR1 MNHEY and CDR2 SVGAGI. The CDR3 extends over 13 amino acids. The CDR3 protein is CASSRQAGETQYF.

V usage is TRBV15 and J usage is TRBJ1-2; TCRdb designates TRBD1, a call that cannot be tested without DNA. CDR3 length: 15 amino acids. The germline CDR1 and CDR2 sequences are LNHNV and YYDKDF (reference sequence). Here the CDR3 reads CATSTHRDTVYGYTF.

The CDR3 is CASSTLWTDNSYNEQFF. The chain carries TRBV19 and TRBJ2-1. CDR3 length equals 17 residues. The germline V gene has CDR1 LNHDA and CDR2 SQIVND (reference sequence). The full variable domain, completed using reference TRBV19 and TRBJ2-1, is DGGITQSPKYLFRKEGQNVTLSCEQNLNHDAMYWYRQDPGQGLRLIYYSQIVNDFQKGDIAEGYSVSREKKESFPLTVTSAQKNPTAFYLCASSTLWTDNSYNEQFFGPGTRLTVL.

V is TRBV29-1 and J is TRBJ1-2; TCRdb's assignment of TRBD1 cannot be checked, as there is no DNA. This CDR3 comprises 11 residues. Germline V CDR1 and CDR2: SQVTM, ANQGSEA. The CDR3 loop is CSARTGDGYTF.

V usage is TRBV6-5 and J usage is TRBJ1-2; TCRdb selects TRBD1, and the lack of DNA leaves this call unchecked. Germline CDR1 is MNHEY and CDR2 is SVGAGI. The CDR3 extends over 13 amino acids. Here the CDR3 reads CATRDIPNYGYTF.

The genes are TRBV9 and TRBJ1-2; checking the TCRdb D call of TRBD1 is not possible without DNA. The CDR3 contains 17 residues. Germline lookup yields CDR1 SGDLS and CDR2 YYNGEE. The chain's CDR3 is CASSASRDRGLNYGCTF.

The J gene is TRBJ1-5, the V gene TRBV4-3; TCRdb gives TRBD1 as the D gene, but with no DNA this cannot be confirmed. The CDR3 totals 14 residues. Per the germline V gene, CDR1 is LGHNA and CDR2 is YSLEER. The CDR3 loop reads CASSQDGGNQPQHF.

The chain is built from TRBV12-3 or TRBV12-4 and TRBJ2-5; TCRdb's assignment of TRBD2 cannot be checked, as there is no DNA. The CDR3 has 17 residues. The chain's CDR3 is CASSLERAKPLQETQYF.

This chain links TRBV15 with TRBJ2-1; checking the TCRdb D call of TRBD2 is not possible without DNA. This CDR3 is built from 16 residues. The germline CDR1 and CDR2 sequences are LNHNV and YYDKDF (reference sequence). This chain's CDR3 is CATSLTSGALLDEQFF.

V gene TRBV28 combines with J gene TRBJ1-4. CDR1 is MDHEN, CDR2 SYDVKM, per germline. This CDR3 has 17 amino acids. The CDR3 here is CASSLVVQPATNEKLFF. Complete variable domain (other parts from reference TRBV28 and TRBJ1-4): DVKVTQSSRYLVKRTGEKVFLECVQDMDHENMFWYRQDPGLGLRLIYFSYDVKMKEKGDIPEGYSVSREKKERFSLILESASTNQTSMYLCASSLVVQPATNEKLFFGSGTQLSVL.

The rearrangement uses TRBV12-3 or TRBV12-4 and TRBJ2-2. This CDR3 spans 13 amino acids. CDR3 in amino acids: CASSLWVTGELFF.